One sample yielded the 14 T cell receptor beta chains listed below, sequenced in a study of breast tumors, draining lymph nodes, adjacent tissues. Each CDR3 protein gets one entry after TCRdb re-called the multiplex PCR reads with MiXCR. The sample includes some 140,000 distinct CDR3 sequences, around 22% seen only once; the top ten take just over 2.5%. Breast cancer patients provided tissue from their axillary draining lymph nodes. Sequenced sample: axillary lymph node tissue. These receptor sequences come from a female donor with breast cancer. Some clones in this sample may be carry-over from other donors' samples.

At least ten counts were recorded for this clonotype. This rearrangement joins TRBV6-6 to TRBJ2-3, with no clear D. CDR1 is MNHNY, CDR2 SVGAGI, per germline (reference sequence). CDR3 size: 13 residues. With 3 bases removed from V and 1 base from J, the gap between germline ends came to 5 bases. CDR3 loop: CASSYLGTDTQYF. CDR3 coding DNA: TGTGCCAGCAGTTATCTCGGCACAGATACGCAGTATTTT.

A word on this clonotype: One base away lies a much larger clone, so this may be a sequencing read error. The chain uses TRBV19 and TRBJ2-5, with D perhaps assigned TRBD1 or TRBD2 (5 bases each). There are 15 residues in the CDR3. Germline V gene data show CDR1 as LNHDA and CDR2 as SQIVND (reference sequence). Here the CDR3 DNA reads TGTGTCAGTAGCCCATACGGGACCAAACAAGAGACCCAGTACTTC. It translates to CVSSPYGTKQETQYF.

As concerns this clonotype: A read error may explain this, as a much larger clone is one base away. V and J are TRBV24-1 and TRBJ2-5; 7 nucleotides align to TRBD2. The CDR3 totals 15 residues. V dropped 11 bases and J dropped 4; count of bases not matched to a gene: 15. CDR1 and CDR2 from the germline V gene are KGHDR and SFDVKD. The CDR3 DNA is TGTGCCATCAGCTCCTTTGGGGGGGTAGGAGAGACCCAGTACTTC. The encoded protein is CAISSFGGVGETQYF.

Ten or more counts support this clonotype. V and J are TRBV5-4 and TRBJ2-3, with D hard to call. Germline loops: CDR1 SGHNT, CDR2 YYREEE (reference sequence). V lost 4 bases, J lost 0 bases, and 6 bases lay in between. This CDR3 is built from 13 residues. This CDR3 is CASSVDSTDTQYF. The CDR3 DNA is TGTGCCAGCAGCGTTGATAGCACAGATACGCAGTATTTT.

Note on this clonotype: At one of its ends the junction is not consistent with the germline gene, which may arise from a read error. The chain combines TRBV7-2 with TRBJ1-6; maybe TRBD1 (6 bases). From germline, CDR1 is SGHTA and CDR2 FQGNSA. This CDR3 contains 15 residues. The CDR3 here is CVSSLSQGYNSPLHF. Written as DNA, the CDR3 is TGTGTCAGCAGCCTCTCTCAGGGGTATAACTCACCCCTCCACTTT. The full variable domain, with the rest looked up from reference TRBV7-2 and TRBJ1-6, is GAGVSQSPSNKVTEKGKDVELRCDPISGHTALYWYRQSLGQGLEFLIYFQGNSAPDKSGLPSDRFSAERTGGSVSTLTIQRTQQEDSAVYLCVSSLSQGYNSPLHFGNGTRLTVT.

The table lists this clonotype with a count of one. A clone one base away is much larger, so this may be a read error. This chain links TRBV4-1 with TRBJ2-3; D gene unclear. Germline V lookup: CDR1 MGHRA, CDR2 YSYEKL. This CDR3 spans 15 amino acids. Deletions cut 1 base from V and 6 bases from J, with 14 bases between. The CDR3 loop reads CASSQGEQYSDTQYF. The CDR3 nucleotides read TGCGCCAGCAGCCAAGGTGAACAGTATTCTGATACGCAGTATTTT.

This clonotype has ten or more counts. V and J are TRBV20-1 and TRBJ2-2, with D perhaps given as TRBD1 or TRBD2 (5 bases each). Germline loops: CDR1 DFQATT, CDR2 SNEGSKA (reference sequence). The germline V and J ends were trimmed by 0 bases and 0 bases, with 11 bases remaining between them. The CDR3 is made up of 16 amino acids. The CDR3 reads CSARDSGTTNTGELFF. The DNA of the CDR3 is TGCAGTGCTAGAGATTCAGGGACGACGAACACCGGGGAGCTGTTTTTT.

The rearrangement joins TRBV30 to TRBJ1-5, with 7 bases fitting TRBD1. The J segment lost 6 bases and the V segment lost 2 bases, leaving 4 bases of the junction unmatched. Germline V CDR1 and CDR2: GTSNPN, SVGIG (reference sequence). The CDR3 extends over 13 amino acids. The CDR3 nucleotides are TGTGCCTGGAGTCAGTCAGGGGGTCAGCCCCAGCATTTT. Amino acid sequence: CAWSQSGGQPQHF. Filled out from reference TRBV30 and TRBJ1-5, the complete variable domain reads SQTIHQWPATLVQPVGSPLSLECTVEGTSNPNLYWYRQAAGRGLQLLFYSVGIGQISSEVPQNLSASRPQDRQFILSSKKLLLSDSGFYLCAWSQSGGQPQHFGDGTRLSIL.

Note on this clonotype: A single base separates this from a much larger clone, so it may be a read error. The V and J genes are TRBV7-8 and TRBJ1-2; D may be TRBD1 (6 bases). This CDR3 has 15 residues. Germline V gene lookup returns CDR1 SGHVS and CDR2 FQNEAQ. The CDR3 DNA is TGTGCCAGCAGCTTAGCTACAGGGAATGTCTATGGCCACACCTTC. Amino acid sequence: CASSLATGNVYGHTF.

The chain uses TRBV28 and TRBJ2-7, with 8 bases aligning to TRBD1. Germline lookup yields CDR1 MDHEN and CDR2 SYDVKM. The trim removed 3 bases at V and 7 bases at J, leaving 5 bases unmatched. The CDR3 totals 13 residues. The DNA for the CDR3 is TGTGCCAGCAGTTTTGGGGACAGGAGTGAGCAGTACTTC. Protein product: CASSFGDRSEQYF.

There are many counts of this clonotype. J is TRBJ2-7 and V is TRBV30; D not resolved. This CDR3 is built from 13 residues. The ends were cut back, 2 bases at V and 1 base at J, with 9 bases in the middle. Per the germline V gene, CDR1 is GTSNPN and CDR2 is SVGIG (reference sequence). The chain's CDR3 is CAWSRGESYEQYF. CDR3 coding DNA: TGTGCCTGGAGTCGAGGCGAATCCTACGAGCAGTACTTC.

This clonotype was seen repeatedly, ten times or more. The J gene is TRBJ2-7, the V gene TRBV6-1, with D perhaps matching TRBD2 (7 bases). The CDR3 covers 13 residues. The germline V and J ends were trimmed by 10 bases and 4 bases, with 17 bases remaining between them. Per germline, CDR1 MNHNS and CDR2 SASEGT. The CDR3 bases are TGTGCCACTCGGGGGGACATTTTATACGAGCAGTACTTC. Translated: CATRGDILYEQYF.

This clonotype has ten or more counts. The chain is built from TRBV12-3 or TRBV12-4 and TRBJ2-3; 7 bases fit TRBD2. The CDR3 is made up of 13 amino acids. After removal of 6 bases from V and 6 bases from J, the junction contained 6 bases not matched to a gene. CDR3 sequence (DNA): TGTGCCAGCAGCGGCGGGAGAGGCGATACGCAGTATTTT. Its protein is CASSGGRGDTQYF.

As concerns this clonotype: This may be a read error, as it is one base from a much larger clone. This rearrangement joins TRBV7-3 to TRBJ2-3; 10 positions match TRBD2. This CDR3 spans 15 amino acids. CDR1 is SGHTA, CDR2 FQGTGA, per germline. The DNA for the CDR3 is TGTGCCAGCAGTTACTCACTAGCGGGAACAGATATGCAGTATTTT. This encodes CASSYSLAGTDMQYF.